One sample yielded the 17 T cell receptor beta chains listed below, sequenced in a study of blood T cell repertoires in COVID-19. Sequenced by immunoSEQ multiplex PCR; TCRdb stores in-frame clones only, minus some. The data contain 190,000 or so clones, around 88% of them singletons. The sequenced material came from peripheral blood. These receptors all come from a woman aged 30 to 39 with acute or convalescent COVID-19.

The V call is TRBV28, the J call TRBJ2-5, with TRBD1 identical over 9 bases. After removal of 6 bases from V and 2 bases from J, the junction contained 7 bases not matched to a gene. Germline CDR1 is MDHEN and CDR2 is SYDVKM. This CDR3 contains 15 residues. The DNA of the CDR3 is TGTGCCAGCAGCCCCGGGACAGGGCGACAAGAGACCCAGTACTTC. Translating gives CASSPGTGRQETQYF.

The rearrangement uses TRBV28 and TRBJ2-1, with D perhaps matching TRBD2 (6 bases). Germline loops: CDR1 MDHEN, CDR2 SYDVKM. The CDR3 extends over 13 amino acids. The V and J ends lost 5 bases and 8 bases respectively, with 13 bases between them. Written as DNA, the CDR3 is TGTGCCAGCAGTCCTTCTAGCGTCGATGAGCAGTTCTTC. Translating gives CASSPSSVDEQFF.

The rearrangement links TRBV14 to TRBJ1-3; D gene unclear. The ends were cut back, 6 bases at V and 0 bases at J, with 18 bases in the middle. From germline, CDR1 is SGHDN and CDR2 FVKESK. This CDR3 comprises 17 residues. Written as DNA, the CDR3 is TGTGCCAGCAGTCTGAACCTGCGTTTCGACTCTGGAAACACCATATATTTT. As protein: CASSLNLRFDSGNTIYF.

V usage is TRBV27 and J usage is TRBJ2-7; D is possibly TRBD1 (6 bases). CDR1 and CDR2 from the germline V gene are MNHEY and SMNVEV (reference sequence). The CDR3 totals 15 residues. The V end was cut by 6 bases, the J end by 0 bases, with 15 bases between. The CDR3 reads CASSPLQGPSYEQYF. In DNA form, the CDR3 reads TGTGCCAGCAGCCCACTACAGGGCCCCTCCTACGAGCAGTACTTC.

This clone has just a few counts. This chain connects TRBV6-5 to TRBJ1-1, with unresolved D. CDR3 length: 14 amino acids. V lost 10 bases and J 6 bases, leaving 21 bases between the germline ends. Germline V CDR1 and CDR2: MNHEY, SVGAGI. Written as DNA, the CDR3 is TGTGCCATAGGTCAGAGGGCCTTAAACGCTGAAGCTTTCTTT. This encodes CAIGQRALNAEAFF.

The chain employs TRBV18 and TRBJ2-2; D possibly corresponds to TRBD1 (6 bases). Germline values: CDR1 KGHSH, CDR2 LQKENI. The CDR3 is 15 residues long. With 4 bases removed from V and 3 bases from J, the gap between germline ends came to 12 bases. CDR3 protein: CASSLDRSYTGELFF. CDR3 DNA sequence: TGTGCCAGCTCACTTGACAGGTCCTACACCGGGGAGCTGTTTTTT.

The rearrangement uses TRBV28 and TRBJ2-3; 9 bases agree with TRBD2. From germline, CDR1 is MDHEN and CDR2 SYDVKM. The junction had 11 bases not matched to a gene; V was cut back by 7 bases and J by 0 bases. The CDR3 consists of 17 residues. In DNA form, the CDR3 reads TGTGCCAGCAACAGGCCTAGCGGGGACCCTAGCACAGATACGCAGTATTTT. This translates into CASNRPSGDPSTDTQYF. The whole variable domain, filled in from reference TRBV28 and TRBJ2-3, reads DVKVTQSSRYLVKRTGEKVFLECVQDMDHENMFWYRQDPGLGLRLIYFSYDVKMKEKGDIPEGYSVSREKKERFSLILESASTNQTSMYLCASNRPSGDPSTDTQYFGPGTRLTVL.

V gene TRBV6-5 combines with J gene TRBJ1-5; maybe TRBD1 (6 bases). Germline CDR1 reads MNHEY; CDR2 reads SVGAGI. The length of the CDR3 is 15 residues. V was cut by 8 bases and J by 0 bases, with 14 bases left in between. For the CDR3, the DNA is TGTGCCAGCTCCCAGGACAGATATAGCAATCAGCCCCAGCATTTT. Translating gives CASSQDRYSNQPQHF.

The chain links TRBV2 to TRBJ2-3; a weak D match, TRBD2 (6 bases). The CDR3 spans 13 residues. The V and J ends lost 9 bases and 0 bases respectively, with 10 bases between them. Germline CDR1 reads SNHLY; CDR2 reads FYNNEI. The DNA for the CDR3 is TGTGCCAGAGCGGGTCTAAGCACAGATACGCAGTATTTT. Translated, it gives CARAGLSTDTQYF.

The chain links TRBV19 to TRBJ1-4, with D tentatively TRBD1 (5 bases). The germline CDR1 and CDR2 sequences are LNHDA and SQIVND (reference sequence). Trimming stripped 9 bases from V and 2 bases from J, with 10 bases between. The CDR3 loop spans 13 amino acids. The chain's CDR3 is CASLGGTNEKLFF. The CDR3 bases are TGTGCCAGCCTTGGGGGGACTAATGAAAAACTGTTTTTT.

The rearrangement links TRBV6-5 to TRBJ1-1; TRBD1 might be the D (5 bases). Trimming left V 7 bases short and J 11 bases short, with 20 bases between. Germline values: CDR1 MNHEY, CDR2 SVGAGI. This CDR3 is 13 amino acids long. The CDR3 here is CASTLDTGPRAFF. CDR3 coding DNA: TGTGCCAGCACCCTGGACACTGGGCCCCGGGCTTTCTTT.

The chain employs TRBV9 and TRBJ2-2; D gene uncertain. The V end was cut by 1 base, the J end by 2 bases, with 9 bases between. This CDR3 is built from 15 residues. Per germline, CDR1 SGDLS and CDR2 YYNGEE. As DNA, the CDR3 is TGTGCCAGCAGCGTATTACAGATAAACACCGGGGAGCTGTTTTTT. The encoded protein is CASSVLQINTGELFF.

The gene calls are TRBV5-6 and TRBJ2-5; D call uncertain. Trimming stripped 3 bases from V and 5 bases from J, with 5 bases between. The CDR3 is made up of 11 amino acids. Per the germline V gene, CDR1 is SGHDT and CDR2 is YYEEEE. The CDR3 protein is CASSYYETQYF. CDR3 DNA sequence: TGTGCCAGCAGCTACTACGAGACCCAGTACTTC.

The chain has TRBV5-1 and TRBJ2-3; possibly TRBD1 for D (6 bases). Germline V gene data show CDR1 as SGHRS and CDR2 as YFSETQ. This CDR3 has 15 residues. Trimming left V 6 bases short and J 3 bases short, with 17 bases between. The CDR3 nucleotides are TGCGCCAGCATGTCCTCCCCTGGGACAACAGATACGCAGTATTTT. This codes for CASMSSPGTTDTQYF.

The CDR3 nucleotides read TGCGCCAGCAGCCGACAGGGGGTGACCCAAGAGACCCAGTACTTC. Encoded protein: CASSRQGVTQETQYF. This sequence joins TRBV5-1 and TRBJ2-5; 9 nucleotides line up with TRBD1. Germline-derived CDR1 and CDR2 are SGHRS and YFSETQ. V lost 4 bases, J lost 1 base, and 5 bases stayed unmatched. CDR3 length: 15 residues. Supplemented by reference TRBV5-1 and TRBJ2-5, the full variable domain reads KAGVTQTPRYLIKTRGQQVTLSCSPISGHRSVSWYQQTPGQGLQFLFEYFSETQRNKGNFPGRFSGRQFSNSRSEMNVSTLELGDSALYLCASSRQGVTQETQYFGPGTRLLVL.

CDR3 in amino acids: CAWSRGQGNTDTQYF. The CDR3 bases are TGTGCCTGGAGTAGAGGACAGGGAAACACAGATACGCAGTATTTT. The gene calls are TRBV30 and TRBJ2-3, with 8 bases fitting TRBD1. The ends lost 2 bases at V and 2 bases at J; junction bases unmatched: 6. CDR3 length equals 15 residues. Looked up from germline, CDR1 is GTSNPN and CDR2 is SVGIG (reference sequence).

The rearrangement uses TRBV7-8 and TRBJ1-2, with a tentative D call TRBD1 (6 bases). V shed 5 bases and J shed 4 bases, with 23 bases lying between them. This CDR3 is built from 17 residues. In germline, CDR1 is SGHVS, CDR2 FQNEAQ. The CDR3 loop reads CASSHRVPTYNSYGYTF. In DNA form, the CDR3 reads TGTGCCAGCAGCCACAGGGTCCCCACTTACAATAGCTATGGCTACACCTTC.